The 18 T cell receptor beta chains listed next were all sequenced from one sample in a study of CD8+ T cells in alopecia areata. Extracted from the samples, RNA was reverse transcribed into cDNA to serve as the sequencing template. Generated by immunoSEQ multiplex PCR, the TCRdb table keeps only in-frame clones and is missing some. There are about 98,000 clones in the sample; 35% to 50% occur only once, and 0.7% to 0.95% lies in the top ten. The material sequenced was CD4+ T cells sorted from blood. These receptors were taken from a human donor with alopecia areata.

This clone has only a few counts. The CDR3 is CSVVRSYNEQFF. For the CDR3, the DNA is TGCAGCGTTGTAAGGTCCTACAATGAGCAGTTCTTC. The chain uses TRBV29-1 and TRBJ2-1, with D unresolved. The germline V and J ends were trimmed by 4 bases and 1 base, with 5 bases remaining between them. The CDR3 length is 12 residues. Germline lookup yields CDR1 SQVTM and CDR2 ANQGSEA.

This clone turned up a few times. The chain combines TRBV5-1 with TRBJ2-1; the D gene is possibly TRBD1 (5 bases). Trimming took 1 base from V and 8 from J, leaving 7 bases between them. The CDR3 sequence is 12 residues long. Germline values: CDR1 SGHRS, CDR2 YFSETQ. CDR3: CASSLRGYEQFF. CDR3 DNA: TGCGCCAGCAGCTTGAGGGGCTATGAGCAGTTCTTC.

The J gene is TRBJ2-3, the V gene TRBV28, with a tentative D call TRBD2 (6 bases). V was pared by 8 bases and J by 4 bases, with 16 bases between. The CDR3 has 14 amino acids. CDR1 is MDHEN and CDR2 is SYDVKM in the germline V gene. CDR3 in amino acids: CASGPLGGADTQYF. DNA for the CDR3: TGTGCCAGCGGCCCGCTGGGAGGTGCAGATACGCAGTATTTT.

The chain links TRBV29-1 to TRBJ2-1, with TRBD1 matching 10 bases. The CDR3 spans 14 residues. Germline V gene sequence: CDR1 SQVTM, CDR2 ANQGSEA. Unmatched junction bases numbered 10, after V lost 6 bases and J lost 8 bases. CDR3 loop: CSVLTTGTGDEQFF. The DNA for the CDR3 is TGCAGCGTCCTTACAACGGGGACAGGGGATGAGCAGTTCTTC.

In nucleotides, the CDR3 is TGCGCCAGCAGCTTGGCCGTCACCGGGGGCGAGCAGTACTTC. Its protein is CASSLAVTGGEQYF. The chain combines TRBV5-1 with TRBJ2-7; possibly TRBD2 for D (6 bases). There are 14 residues in the CDR3. Looked up from germline, CDR1 is SGHRS and CDR2 is YFSETQ. Trimming removed 0 bases from V and 6 bases from J, with 13 bases in between.

The chain links TRBV27 to TRBJ2-5, with D perhaps assigned TRBD1 or TRBD2 (6 bases each). The V end was cut by 7 bases, the J end by 2 bases, with 14 bases between. Germline V gene lookup returns CDR1 MNHEY and CDR2 SMNVEV (reference sequence). This CDR3 is built from 14 residues. The CDR3 loop reads CASKDGGGQETQYF. CDR3 bases: TGTGCCAGCAAGGACGGGGGCGGTCAAGAGACCCAGTACTTC.

The chain carries TRBV30 and TRBJ1-2; 8 bases are a match to TRBD1. With V trimmed by 2 bases and J by 4 bases, 3 bases remained unmatched. Germline V lookup: CDR1 GTSNPN, CDR2 SVGIG (reference sequence). The CDR3 totals 13 residues. CDR3: CAWSRGQGYGYTF. The DNA of the CDR3 is TGTGCCTGGAGTCGCGGACAGGGCTATGGCTACACCTTC. The full variable domain, rest sourced from reference TRBV30 and TRBJ1-2, is SQTIHQWPATLVQPVGSPLSLECTVEGTSNPNLYWYRQAAGRGLQLLFYSVGIGQISSEVPQNLSASRPQDRQFILSSKKLLLSDSGFYLCAWSRGQGYGYTFGSGTRLTVV.

The CDR3 loop is CASPRLGYYNEQFF. The CDR3 nucleotides are TGCGCCAGCCCAAGGCTAGGCTACTACAATGAGCAGTTCTTC. The chain joins TRBV23-1 to TRBJ2-1; no clear D. TRBV23-1 is known as an ORF, though its function is uncertain. The CDR3 runs to 14 residues. Trimming took 8 bases from V and 3 from J, leaving 14 bases between them.

The chain uses TRBV7-9 and TRBJ2-5; 10 bases map to TRBD1. Germline CDR1 reads SEHNR; CDR2 reads FQNEAQ (reference sequence). This CDR3 has 14 residues. The V segment lost 6 bases and the J segment 3 bases; nucleotides outside the gene matches: 4. Here the CDR3 reads CASRTGGKKETQYF. The CDR3 DNA is TGTGCCAGCAGGACAGGGGGCAAGAAAGAGACCCAGTACTTC.

This clone has only a few counts. V is TRBV29-1 and J is TRBJ1-2; possible D gene TRBD1, 5 bases. The CDR3 is 14 residues long. Trimming took 7 bases from V and 5 from J, leaving 20 bases between them. Germline-derived CDR1 and CDR2 are SQVTM and ANQGSEA. CDR3 region: CSASMGTGGYGYTF. Here the CDR3 DNA reads TGCAGCGCCTCGATGGGAACAGGAGGGTATGGCTACACCTTC. Full variable domain (outside the CDR3, taken from reference TRBV29-1 and TRBJ1-2): SAVISQKPSRDICQRGTSLTIQCQVDSQVTMMFWYRQQPGQSLTLIATANQGSEATYESGFVIDKFPISRPNLTFSTLTVSNMSPEDSSIYLCSASMGTGGYGYTFGSGTRLTVV.

This rearrangement joins TRBV11-2 to TRBJ2-5; TRBD2 aligns across 8 bases. The V and J ends lost 5 bases and 2 bases, in that order; junction bases with no gene match: 7. Germline-derived CDR1 and CDR2 are SGHAT and FQNNGV. The CDR3 spans 15 residues. The CDR3: CASSLRGGEQETQYF. CDR3 nucleotides: TGTGCCAGCAGCCTCCGGGGGGGGGAGCAAGAGACCCAGTACTTC.

This clone was observed a handful of times. The V gene is TRBV7-2, the J gene TRBJ2-1; 8 bases align to TRBD2. Trimming took 5 bases from V and 15 from J; bases not matched to a gene: 12. The CDR3 contains 13 residues. The germline V gene has CDR1 SGHTA and CDR2 FQGNSA. CDR3 sequence reads: CASSLDSMSGRFF. The DNA of the CDR3 is TGTGCCAGCAGCCTAGATAGTATGAGCGGGAGGTTCTTC.

The chain is built from TRBV7-2 and TRBJ2-7, with D unresolved. Trimming pared 4 bases from V and 2 bases from J, leaving 6 bases between. The CDR3 is 12 residues long. Germline V gene sequence: CDR1 SGHTA, CDR2 FQGNSA. The CDR3 nucleotides are TGTGCCAGCAGCTCCTCTCCCTACGAGCAGTACTTC. Translated: CASSSSPYEQYF.

The DNA of the CDR3 is TGCGCCAGCAGCTTGGATATTGGGACCGCTGGCGGCTACACCTTC. It is translated as CASSLDIGTAGGYTF. The chain has TRBV5-1 and TRBJ1-2; D is perhaps TRBD1 (5 bases). The V end lost 0 bases, the J end lost 8 bases, and 17 bases lay between the germline ends. The V gene's germline CDR1 is SGHRS and CDR2 YFSETQ. The length of the CDR3 is 15 residues.

The V and J genes are TRBV29-1 and TRBJ2-5, with a tentative D call TRBD2 (7 bases). The germline V gene has CDR1 SQVTM and CDR2 ANQGSEA. This CDR3 is built from 13 residues. Between the trimmed V and J ends, which lost 4 bases and 5 bases, there was a span of 14 bases. CDR3 protein: CSVVTGGQETQYF. The CDR3 DNA sequence: TGCAGCGTTGTGACCGGGGGGCAGGAGACCCAGTACTTC.

This clone appeared a few times. This chain links TRBV6-6 with TRBJ1-1, with 9 positions matching TRBD1. V trimming: 7 bases; J trimming: 5 bases; junction bases outside the gene matches: 8. Germline loops: CDR1 MNHNY, CDR2 SVGAGI (reference sequence). The length of the CDR3 is 14 residues. CDR3: CASKQQGARTEAFF. The DNA for the CDR3 is TGTGCCAGCAAACAACAGGGGGCTAGAACTGAAGCTTTCTTT.

J is TRBJ2-1 and V is TRBV30; D is ambiguous. CDR1 and CDR2 from the germline V gene are GTSNPN and SVGIG (reference sequence). V lost 1 base and J lost 6, with 7 bases in between. The CDR3 consists of 12 residues. CDR3 protein: CAWSDGGNEQFF. CDR3 DNA sequence: TGTGCCTGGAGTGACGGCGGCAATGAGCAGTTCTTC.

This chain connects TRBV7-2 to TRBJ2-1, with a weak D call TRBD2 (6 bases). The CDR3 runs to 13 residues. CDR1 is SGHTA and CDR2 is FQGNSA in the germline V gene. Deletions cut 4 bases from V and 6 bases from J, with 10 bases between. The CDR3 coding sequence is TGTGCCAGCAGCTGGGGGACTCGCAATGAGCAGTTCTTC. Translation: CASSWGTRNEQFF.